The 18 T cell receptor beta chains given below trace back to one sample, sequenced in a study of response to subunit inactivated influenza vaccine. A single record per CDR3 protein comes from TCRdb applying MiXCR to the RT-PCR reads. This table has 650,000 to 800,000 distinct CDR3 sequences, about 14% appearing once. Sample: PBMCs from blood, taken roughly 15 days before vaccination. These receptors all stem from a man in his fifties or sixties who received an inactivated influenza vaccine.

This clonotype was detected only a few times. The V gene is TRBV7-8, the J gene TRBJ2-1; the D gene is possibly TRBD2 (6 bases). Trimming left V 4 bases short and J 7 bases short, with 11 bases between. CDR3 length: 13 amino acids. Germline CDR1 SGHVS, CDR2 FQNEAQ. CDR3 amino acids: CASSSRDLNEQFF. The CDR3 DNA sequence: TGTGCCAGCAGCTCCCGGGACTTGAATGAGCAGTTCTTC.

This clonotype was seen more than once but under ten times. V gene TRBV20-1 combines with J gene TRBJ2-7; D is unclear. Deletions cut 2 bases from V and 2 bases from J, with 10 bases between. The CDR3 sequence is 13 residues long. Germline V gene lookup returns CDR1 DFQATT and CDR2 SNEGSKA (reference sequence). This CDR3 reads CSARRTVPYEQYF. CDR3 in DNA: TGCAGTGCTAGAAGGACGGTTCCCTACGAGCAGTACTTC.

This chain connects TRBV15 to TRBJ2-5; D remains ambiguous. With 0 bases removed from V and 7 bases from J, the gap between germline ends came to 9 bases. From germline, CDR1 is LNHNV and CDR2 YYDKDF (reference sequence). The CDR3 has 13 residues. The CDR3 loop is CATSRDSLRTQYF. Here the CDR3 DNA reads TGTGCCACCAGCAGAGATTCGTTGAGGACCCAGTACTTC.

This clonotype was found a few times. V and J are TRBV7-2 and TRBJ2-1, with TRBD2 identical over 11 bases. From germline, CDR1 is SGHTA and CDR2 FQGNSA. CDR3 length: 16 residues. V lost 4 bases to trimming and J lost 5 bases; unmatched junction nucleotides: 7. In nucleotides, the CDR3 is TGTGCCAGCAGCTCCGCCGGGACTAGCGGCAACAATGAGCAGTTCTTC. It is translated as CASSSAGTSGNNEQFF. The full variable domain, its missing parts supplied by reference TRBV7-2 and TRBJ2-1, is GAGVSQSPSNKVTEKGKDVELRCDPISGHTALYWYRQSLGQGLEFLIYFQGNSAPDKSGLPSDRFSAERTGGSVSTLTIQRTQQEDSAVYLCASSSAGTSGNNEQFFGPGTRLTVL.

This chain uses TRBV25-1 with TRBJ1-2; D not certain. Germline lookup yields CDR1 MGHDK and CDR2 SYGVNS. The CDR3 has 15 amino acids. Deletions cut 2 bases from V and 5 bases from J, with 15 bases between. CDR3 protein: CASSETLFDGYGYTF. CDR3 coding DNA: TGTGCCAGCAGTGAAACACTTTTCGACGGATATGGCTACACCTTC.

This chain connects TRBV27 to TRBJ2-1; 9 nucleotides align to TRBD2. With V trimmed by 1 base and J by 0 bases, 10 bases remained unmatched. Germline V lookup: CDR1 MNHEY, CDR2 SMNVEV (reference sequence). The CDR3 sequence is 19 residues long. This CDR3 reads CASSLWEAGGKSSYNEQFF. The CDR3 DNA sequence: TGTGCCAGCAGTTTATGGGAGGCGGGAGGGAAAAGCTCCTACAATGAGCAGTTCTTC.

The CDR3 is CSARGSSGTEAFF. DNA for the CDR3: TGCAGTGCTAGAGGCTCGTCAGGCACTGAAGCTTTCTTT. This rearrangement joins TRBV20-1 to TRBJ1-1; D uncertain. Germline V gene sequence: CDR1 DFQATT, CDR2 SNEGSKA (reference sequence). This CDR3 has 13 amino acids. V dropped 1 base and J dropped 4 bases, with 10 bases sitting between them.

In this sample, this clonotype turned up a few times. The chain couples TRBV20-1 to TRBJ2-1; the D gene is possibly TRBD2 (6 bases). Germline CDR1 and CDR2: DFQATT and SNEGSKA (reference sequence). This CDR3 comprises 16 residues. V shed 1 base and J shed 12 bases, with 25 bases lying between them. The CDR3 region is CSARGGGASGARLQFF. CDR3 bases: TGCAGTGCTAGAGGAGGAGGGGCGTCTGGGGCCCGCTTGCAGTTCTTC.

This CDR3 reads CSAITPGRQETQYF. The CDR3 region has the DNA TGCAGTGCTATTACCCCGGGCCGCCAAGAGACCCAGTACTTC. The gene calls are TRBV20-1 and TRBJ2-5; D unclear. V lost 4 bases, J lost 1 base, and 13 bases lay in between. CDR3 size: 14 residues. Germline V gene data show CDR1 as DFQATT and CDR2 as SNEGSKA (reference sequence).

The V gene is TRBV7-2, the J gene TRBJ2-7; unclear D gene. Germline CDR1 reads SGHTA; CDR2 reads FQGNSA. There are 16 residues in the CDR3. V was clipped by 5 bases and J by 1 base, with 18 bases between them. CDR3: CASSPRRRFGSYEQYF. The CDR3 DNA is TGTGCCAGCAGCCCCCGGCGCCGGTTTGGGTCCTACGAGCAGTACTTC.

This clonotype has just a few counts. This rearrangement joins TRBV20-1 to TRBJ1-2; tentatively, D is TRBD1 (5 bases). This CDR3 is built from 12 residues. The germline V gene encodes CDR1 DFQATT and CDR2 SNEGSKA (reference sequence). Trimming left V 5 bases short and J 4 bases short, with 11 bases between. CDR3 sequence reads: CSASTDSYGYTF. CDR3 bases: TGCAGTGCTTCGACAGATTCCTATGGCTACACCTTC.

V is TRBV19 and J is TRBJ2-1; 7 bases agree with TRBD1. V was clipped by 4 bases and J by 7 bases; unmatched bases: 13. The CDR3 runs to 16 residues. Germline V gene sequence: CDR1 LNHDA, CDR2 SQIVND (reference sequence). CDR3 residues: CASSKTRTGTMNEQFF. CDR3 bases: TGTGCCAGTAGTAAAACGCGGACAGGTACTATGAATGAGCAGTTCTTC.

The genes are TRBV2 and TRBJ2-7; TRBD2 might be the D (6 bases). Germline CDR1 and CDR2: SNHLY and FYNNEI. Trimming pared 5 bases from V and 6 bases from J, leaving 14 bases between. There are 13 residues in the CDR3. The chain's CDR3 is CASSYTPGLEQYF. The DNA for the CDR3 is TGTGCCAGCAGTTATACTCCGGGACTCGAGCAGTACTTC.

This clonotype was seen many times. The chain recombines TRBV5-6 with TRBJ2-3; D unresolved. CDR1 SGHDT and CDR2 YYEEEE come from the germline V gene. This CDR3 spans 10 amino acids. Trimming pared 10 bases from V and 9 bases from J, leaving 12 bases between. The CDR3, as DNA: TGTGCCGGGTCCCCTGCGACGCAGTATTTT. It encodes CAGSPATQYF.

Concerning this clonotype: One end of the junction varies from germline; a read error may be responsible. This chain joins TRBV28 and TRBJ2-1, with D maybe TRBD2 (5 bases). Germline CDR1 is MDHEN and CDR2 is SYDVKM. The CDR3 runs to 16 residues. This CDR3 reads CASTLFEGLPWDEQFF. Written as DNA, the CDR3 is TGTGCCAGCACTTTATTTGAGGGTCTTCCCTGGGATGAGCAGTTCTTC.

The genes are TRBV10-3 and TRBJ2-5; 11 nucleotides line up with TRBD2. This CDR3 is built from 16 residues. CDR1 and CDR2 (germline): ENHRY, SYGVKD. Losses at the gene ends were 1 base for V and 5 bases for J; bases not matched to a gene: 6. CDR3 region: CAISEFTSGSPETQYF. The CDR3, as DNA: TGTGCCATCAGTGAGTTTACTAGCGGGAGCCCCGAGACCCAGTACTTC.

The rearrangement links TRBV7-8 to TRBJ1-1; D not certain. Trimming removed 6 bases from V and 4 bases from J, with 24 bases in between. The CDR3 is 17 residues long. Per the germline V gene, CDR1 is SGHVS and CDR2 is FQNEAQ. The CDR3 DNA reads TGTGCCAGCAGTTTCGATCCTGGAGCAAGAATAGGCACTGAAGCTTTCTTT. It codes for CASSFDPGARIGTEAFF.

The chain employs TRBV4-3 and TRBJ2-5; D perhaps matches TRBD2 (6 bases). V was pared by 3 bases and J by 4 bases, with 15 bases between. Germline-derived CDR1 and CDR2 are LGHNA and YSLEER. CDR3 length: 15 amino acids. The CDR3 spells CASSQGREYLETQYF. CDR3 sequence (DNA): TGCGCCAGCAGCCAGGGACGGGAGTATCTAGAGACCCAGTACTTC.